A selection of T cell receptor beta chains follows, all from one sample in a study of cytomegalovirus exposure and HLA in healthy donors. Using immunoSEQ multiplex PCR, the repertoire was profiled, and TCRdb retains in-frame clones only, with some absent. The repertoire includes roughly 120,000 clones, about 80% of them detected once, and roughly 2.9% sits in the top ten. Sequenced: PBMCs. The receptors derive from a woman aged 60-75 years in good health and CMV-seropositive. Each CDR3 is given with its conserved first and last residue. D genes are given only for firm matches. Size tells how often a clone was seen (once, few, many) or the class of an expanded clone, and some rows leave it out.

len: 15
abundance: NA
j_gene: TRBJ2-7
v_gene: TRBV5-1
d_gene: TRBD2
CDR3nt: TGCGCCAGCAGCCCGACGGGAGGGCCCAGGAACGAGCAGTACTTC
CDR3aa: CASSPTGGPRNEQYF

len: 12
abundance: NA
j_gene: TRBJ1-1
v_gene: TRBV2
d_gene: NA
CDR3nt: TGTGCCAGCAGTGAAATGGTAGAAGAAGCTTTCTTT
CDR3aa: CASSEMVEEAFF

len: 14
abundance: NA
j_gene: TRBJ2-7
v_gene: TRBV2
d_gene: NA
CDR3nt: TGTGCCAGCAGCTTGAGTACCTATTCCTACGAGCAGTACTTC
CDR3aa: CASSLSTYSYEQYF

len: 14
abundance: few
j_gene: TRBJ1-4
v_gene: TRBV6-5
d_gene: TRBD1
CDR3nt: TGTGCCAGCAGTGGGACAGGGAGAGGTGAAAAACTGTTTTTT
CDR3aa: CASSGTGRGEKLFF

len: 14
abundance: NA
j_gene: TRBJ2-7
v_gene: TRBV2
d_gene: TRBD1
CDR3nt: TGTGCCACCGAGATTTGGGACAGGGGCTACGAGCAGTACTTC
CDR3aa: CATEIWDRGYEQYF

len: 16
abundance: NA
j_gene: TRBJ2-1
v_gene: TRBV11-3
d_gene: TRBD2
CDR3nt: TGTGCCAGCAGCTCGACGGGACTAGCGGGAGGAAATGAGCAGTTCTTC
CDR3aa: CASSSTGLAGGNEQFF

len: 17
abundance: NA
j_gene: TRBJ2-3
v_gene: TRBV4-2
d_gene: NA
CDR3nt: TGTGCCAGCAGCCAAGAGTCTAGCCGGTCACCCACAGATACGCAGTATTTT
CDR3aa: CASSQESSRSPTDTQYF

len: 15
abundance: NA
j_gene: TRBJ1-2
v_gene: TRBV7-2
d_gene: TRBD1
CDR3nt: TGTGCCAGCAGCTTAGCCGGGACAGGGCCCTATGGCTACACCTTC
CDR3aa: CASSLAGTGPYGYTF

len: 15
abundance: NA
j_gene: TRBJ2-6
v_gene: TRBV7-2
d_gene: NA
CDR3nt: TGTGCCAGCAGCTTAGACTTCTCTGGGGCCAACGTCCTGACTTTC
CDR3aa: CASSLDFSGANVLTF

len: 14
abundance: NA
j_gene: TRBJ2-5
v_gene: TRBV28
d_gene: NA
CDR3nt: TGTGCCAGCAGTTTAGCAGGTACCGTGGAGACCCAGTACTTC
CDR3aa: CASSLAGTVETQYF

len: 14
abundance: NA
j_gene: TRBJ2-4
v_gene: TRBV6-6
d_gene: NA
CDR3nt: TGTGCCAGCAAAAGACAGGTAGCCAAAAACATTCAGTACTTC
CDR3aa: CASKRQVAKNIQYF

len: 15
abundance: NA
j_gene: TRBJ1-4
v_gene: TRBV5-8
d_gene: TRBD1
CDR3nt: TGTGCCAGCAGTCGGACAGGGGCGCAGATTGAAAAACTGTTTTTT
CDR3aa: CASSRTGAQIEKLFF

len: 14
abundance: few
j_gene: TRBJ2-1
v_gene: TRBV9
d_gene: NA
CDR3nt: TGTGCCAGCAGCGTGCGGGATTCCTACAATGAGCAGTTCTTC
CDR3aa: CASSVRDSYNEQFF

len: 11
abundance: NA
j_gene: TRBJ2-7
v_gene: TRBV20-1
d_gene: NA
CDR3nt: TGCAGTGCTGTGATCTACGGCGAGCAGTACTTC
CDR3aa: CSAVIYGEQYF

len: 15
abundance: NA
j_gene: TRBJ1-2
v_gene: TRBV7-9
d_gene: NA
CDR3nt: TGTGCCAGCAGCTTAGGGTCAGCCGGGAACTATGGCTACACCTTC
CDR3aa: CASSLGSAGNYGYTF

len: 15
abundance: NA
j_gene: TRBJ1-1
v_gene: TRBV4-1
d_gene: NA
CDR3nt: TGCGCCAGCAGCCACCAAATGCAGGGAGGCACTGAAGCTTTCTTT
CDR3aa: CASSHQMQGGTEAFF

len: 18
abundance: NA
j_gene: TRBJ2-2
v_gene: TRBV4-1
d_gene: TRBD2
CDR3nt: TGCGCCAGCAGCCAACGCTACCTAGCGGGAGGGGAAACCGGGGAGCTGTTTTTT
CDR3aa: CASSQRYLAGGETGELFF

len: 13
abundance: NA
j_gene: TRBJ2-7
v_gene: TRBV4-1
d_gene: NA
CDR3nt: TGTGCCAGCAGCCAACACAGGGCCTACGAGCAGTACTTC
CDR3aa: CASSQHRAYEQYF

len: 14
abundance: NA
j_gene: TRBJ2-7
v_gene: TRBV4-2
d_gene: TRBD1
CDR3nt: TGTGCCAGCAGAAACCAGGGGGACCCGTACGAGCAGTACTTC
CDR3aa: CASRNQGDPYEQYF

len: 18
abundance: NA
j_gene: TRBJ2-2
v_gene: TRBV27
d_gene: TRBD1
CDR3nt: TGTGCCAGCAATTCCTTAACGACAGGGGAATGGCCCACCGGGGAGCTGTTTTTT
CDR3aa: CASNSLTTGEWPTGELFF

len: 14
abundance: NA
j_gene: TRBJ1-2
v_gene: TRBV5-4
d_gene: TRBD1
CDR3nt: TGTGCCAGCAGCTTGGTTACAGGGGGCAATGGCTACACCTTC
CDR3aa: CASSLVTGGNGYTF

len: 16
abundance: NA
j_gene: TRBJ2-5
v_gene: TRBV7-9
d_gene: TRBD1
CDR3nt: TGTGCCAGCAGCTTGGCCAGGGGGTTATTCCAAGAGACCCAGTACTTC
CDR3aa: CASSLARGLFQETQYF

len: 15
abundance: once
j_gene: TRBJ2-1
v_gene: TRBV11-1
d_gene: TRBD2
CDR3nt: TGTGCCAGCAGCAAATCTAGCGGGAGTTCCAATGAGCAGTTCTTC
CDR3aa: CASSKSSGSSNEQFF

len: 15
abundance: NA
j_gene: TRBJ1-2
v_gene: TRBV9
d_gene: TRBD1
CDR3nt: TGTGCCAGCAGCCCCGGGACAGAGTTTCTTTATGGCTACACCTTC
CDR3aa: CASSPGTEFLYGYTF

len: 16
abundance: NA
j_gene: TRBJ1-1
v_gene: TRBV11-1
d_gene: NA
CDR3nt: TGTGCCAGCAGCTTAGCGTTAGCGGCGATGAACACTGAAGCTTTCTTT
CDR3aa: CASSLALAAMNTEAFF

len: 15
abundance: NA
j_gene: TRBJ2-7
v_gene: TRBV2
d_gene: TRBD2
CDR3nt: TGTGCCAGCAGTGATGGGCGGGAGTTTATCTACGAGCAGTACTTC
CDR3aa: CASSDGREFIYEQYF

len: 16
abundance: NA
j_gene: TRBJ2-3
v_gene: TRBV5-4
d_gene: TRBD1
CDR3nt: TGTGCCACTACCGTCCCGGGACAGGGGAATACAGATACGCAGTATTTT
CDR3aa: CATTVPGQGNTDTQYF

len: 16
abundance: NA
j_gene: TRBJ2-1
v_gene: TRBV10-1
d_gene: TRBD2
CDR3nt: TGCGCCACCATAATGAGGGCTAGCGGGAGTAGGAATGAGCAGTTCTTC
CDR3aa: CATIMRASGSRNEQFF

len: 15
abundance: NA
j_gene: TRBJ2-7
v_gene: TRBV5-4
d_gene: TRBD2
CDR3nt: TGTGCCAGCAGCTGGGCTAGCGGGAGTTACAACGAGCAGTACTTC
CDR3aa: CASSWASGSYNEQYF

len: 14
abundance: NA
j_gene: TRBJ2-7
v_gene: TRBV14
d_gene: NA
CDR3nt: TGTGCCAGCAGCCCGGTAGGGGCACTCTACGAGCAGTACTTC
CDR3aa: CASSPVGALYEQYF

len: 14
abundance: NA
j_gene: TRBJ2-3
v_gene: TRBV7-2
d_gene: NA
CDR3nt: TGTGCCAGCAGGTTAGGGGGGGGCACAGATACGCAGTATTTT
CDR3aa: CASRLGGGTDTQYF

len: 13
abundance: NA
j_gene: TRBJ2-6
v_gene: TRBV2
d_gene: NA
CDR3nt: TGTGCCAGCACGGGGGCTGGGGCCAACGTCCTGACTTTC
CDR3aa: CASTGAGANVLTF

len: 17
abundance: NA
j_gene: TRBJ2-1
v_gene: TRBV4-1
d_gene: TRBD1
CDR3nt: TGCGCCAGCAGCCTATCATTCCGGGACAGGGCCTCCAATGAGCAGTTCTTC
CDR3aa: CASSLSFRDRASNEQFF

len: 13
abundance: NA
j_gene: TRBJ1-1
v_gene: TRBV6-5
d_gene: NA
CDR3nt: TGTGCCAGCAGTTCGTCAGGGAACACTGAAGCTTTCTTT
CDR3aa: CASSSSGNTEAFF

len: 16
abundance: NA
j_gene: TRBJ1-5
v_gene: TRBV5-8
d_gene: NA
CDR3nt: TGTGCCAGCAGCTTCACCACAGGGTTGTGGAATCAGCCCCAGCATTTT
CDR3aa: CASSFTTGLWNQPQHF

len: 16
abundance: NA
j_gene: TRBJ2-1
v_gene: TRBV9
d_gene: NA
CDR3nt: TGTGCCAGCAGCGACGATCTAACCCAACTTAACAATGAGCAGTTCTTC
CDR3aa: CASSDDLTQLNNEQFF

len: 13
abundance: NA
j_gene: TRBJ2-1
v_gene: TRBV29-1
d_gene: TRBD1
CDR3nt: TGCAGCGTCTACGCCACAGGGGGCGGAGAGGGGTTCTTC
CDR3aa: CSVYATGGGEGFF

len: 14
abundance: NA
j_gene: TRBJ1-2
v_gene: TRBV7-6
d_gene: NA
CDR3nt: TGTGCCAGCAGCTTAACGGGGATCTCAGACGGCTACACCTTC
CDR3aa: CASSLTGISDGYTF

len: 20
abundance: once
j_gene: TRBJ1-5
v_gene: TRBV28
d_gene: NA
CDR3nt: TGTGCCAGCAGCTTAAGGTATTCGATCAGGGTGGAATATAGCAATCAGCCCCAGCATTTT
CDR3aa: CASSLRYSIRVEYSNQPQHF

len: 15
abundance: NA
j_gene: TRBJ2-7
v_gene: TRBV6-1
d_gene: NA
CDR3nt: TGTGCCAGCAGGAAGGTAGGGGGGGACTCCTACGAGCAGTACTTC
CDR3aa: CASRKVGGDSYEQYF

len: 18
abundance: NA
j_gene: TRBJ2-7
v_gene: TRBV28
d_gene: TRBD1
CDR3nt: TGTGCCAGCAGTTTGTTTTGGGGGACAGGGAGGTTACCCCACGAGCAGTACTTC
CDR3aa: CASSLFWGTGRLPHEQYF

len: 14
abundance: NA
j_gene: TRBJ2-5
v_gene: TRBV7-6
d_gene: NA
CDR3nt: TGTGCCAGCAGCCTTGGACAGATTGGGGAGACCCAGTACTTC
CDR3aa: CASSLGQIGETQYF

len: 15
abundance: NA
j_gene: TRBJ2-1
v_gene: TRBV11-2
d_gene: NA
CDR3nt: TGTGCCAGCAGCTGGACTACCTACTCCTACAATGAGCAGTTCTTC
CDR3aa: CASSWTTYSYNEQFF

len: 15
abundance: NA
j_gene: TRBJ2-7
v_gene: TRBV4-1
d_gene: NA
CDR3nt: TGCGCCAGCAGCCAAGGCTGGGCAGGGTCCTACGAGCAGTACTTC
CDR3aa: CASSQGWAGSYEQYF

len: 15
abundance: once
j_gene: TRBJ2-7
v_gene: TRBV10-2
d_gene: TRBD2
CDR3nt: TGCGCCAGCAGCGACCTCGGACTAGCATTGTACGAGCAGTACTTC
CDR3aa: CASSDLGLALYEQYF

len: 15
abundance: few
j_gene: TRBJ2-7
v_gene: TRBV19
d_gene: NA
CDR3nt: TGTGCCAGTAGTATACGAGACGGGAGCTCCTACGAGCAGTACTTC
CDR3aa: CASSIRDGSSYEQYF

len: 18
abundance: NA
j_gene: TRBJ2-2
v_gene: TRBV15
d_gene: TRBD1
CDR3nt: TGTGCCACCAGCACCAGCCCGGACAGGGCGGAGAGCACCGGGGAGCTGTTTTTT
CDR3aa: CATSTSPDRAESTGELFF

len: 16
abundance: NA
j_gene: TRBJ2-1
v_gene: TRBV6-6
d_gene: NA
CDR3nt: TGTGCCAGCACAGGTTCAACAGGGAAAAACTACAATGAGCAGTTCTTC
CDR3aa: CASTGSTGKNYNEQFF

len: 14
abundance: NA
j_gene: TRBJ2-1
v_gene: TRBV29-1
d_gene: TRBD1
CDR3nt: TGCAGCGTGCTTGGGCAGGGGGATAGGGGTGAGCAGTTCTTC
CDR3aa: CSVLGQGDRGEQFF

len: 15
abundance: NA
j_gene: TRBJ2-2
v_gene: TRBV18
d_gene: TRBD1
CDR3nt: TGTGCCAGCTCACCAAGGGGACAGGGCGGCGGGGAGCTGTTTTTT
CDR3aa: CASSPRGQGGGELFF

len: 14
abundance: NA
j_gene: TRBJ1-1
v_gene: TRBV7-9
d_gene: NA
CDR3nt: TGTTCCAGCAGCTTGGAGGGTTTGAACACTGAAGCTTTCTTT
CDR3aa: CSSSLEGLNTEAFF

len: 14
abundance: once
j_gene: TRBJ1-2
v_gene: TRBV7-8
d_gene: TRBD1
CDR3nt: TGTGCCAGCAGCCAGACAGGGTCTGACTATGGCTACACCTTC
CDR3aa: CASSQTGSDYGYTF